A single sample is the source of the 29 T cell receptor beta chains below, sequenced in a study of identical twins. A single record per CDR3 protein comes from TCRdb applying MiXCR to the 5' RACE reads. The data contain around 690,000 distinct CDR3 sequences, 21% of them seen just once; the ten biggest clones take up roughly 4%. The same sample was also used in a study of T cells expressing NK-cell markers.

Material for sequencing was PBMCs. The receptors derive from a woman aged 18-30 years in good health.

V gene TRBV12-3 or TRBV12-4 combines with J gene TRBJ1-5; TRBD1 is a possible D gene (5 bases). CDR3 size: 17 residues. Trimming stripped 2 bases from V and 3 bases from J, with 17 bases between. The CDR3 loop is CASSLSQLMGHNQPQHF. In DNA, the CDR3 is TGTGCCAGCAGTTTAAGTCAGCTTATGGGGCACAATCAGCCCCAGCATTTT.

The chain has TRBV6-5 and TRBJ1-1, with TRBD1 as a possible D gene (5 bases). This CDR3 has 12 residues. Germline CDR1 is MNHEY and CDR2 is SVGAGI. Trimming left V 6 bases short and J 3 bases short, with 8 bases between. CDR3 nucleotides: TGTGCCAGCAGCGACAGTTACACTGAAGCTTTCTTT. Its translation: CASSDSYTEAFF.

The rearrangement joins TRBV5-1 to TRBJ2-5; D is possibly TRBD2 (5 bases). The germline V gene has CDR1 SGHRS and CDR2 YFSETQ. Trimming took off 0 bases at V and 2 bases at J, with 8 bases between the two ends. This CDR3 region has 14 residues. This CDR3 reads CASSLGEGQETQYF. CDR3 bases: TGCGCCAGCAGCTTGGGCGAGGGTCAAGAGACCCAGTACTTC.

The DNA of the CDR3 is TGCAGTGCTAGAGATCATGGCGAGCAGTTCTTC. It translates to CSARDHGEQFF. The chain links TRBV20-1 to TRBJ2-1; D remains unclear. Germline V gene sequence: CDR1 DFQATT, CDR2 SNEGSKA (reference sequence). The V gene lost 0 bases and the J gene lost 10 bases, with 7 bases spanning the gap. The CDR3 has 11 residues.

This clonotype was seen a few times. V and J are TRBV5-6 and TRBJ2-1; D not resolved. Germline loops: CDR1 SGHDT, CDR2 YYEEEE. The CDR3 spans 14 residues. V lost 0 bases, J lost 1 base, and 5 bases lay in between. This CDR3 is CASSLAWSYNEQFF. The CDR3 bases are TGTGCCAGCAGCTTGGCTTGGTCCTACAATGAGCAGTTCTTC.

This clonotype was seen only a few times. The CDR3 DNA sequence: TGTGCCAGCAGAGGGCTTTCCGGCAAAAACATTCAGTACTTC. Translating gives CASRGLSGKNIQYF. V gene TRBV12-3 or TRBV12-4 combines with J gene TRBJ2-4; no clear D. The CDR3 length is 14 residues. V was trimmed by 6 bases and J by 3 bases, leaving 12 bases between them.

The V call is TRBV27, the J call TRBJ2-5; D possibly corresponds to TRBD2 (6 bases). The length of the CDR3 is 17 residues. The germline V gene encodes CDR1 MNHEY and CDR2 SMNVEV (reference sequence). Between the trimmed V and J ends, which lost 5 bases and 5 bases, there was a span of 24 bases. The CDR3 protein is CASSPRGAASIMETQYF. CDR3 nucleotide sequence: TGTGCCAGCAGTCCGCGGGGAGCGGCCAGTATCATGGAGACCCAGTACTTC.

The CDR3 bases are TGTGCCAGCAGTGAAGTAGGGAAAATTGAAGCTTTCTTT. It codes for CASSEVGKIEAFF. The V call is TRBV25-1, the J call TRBJ1-1; D is undetermined. V dropped 2 bases and J dropped 7 bases, with 11 bases sitting between them. CDR1 is MGHDK and CDR2 is SYGVNS in the germline V gene. The CDR3 covers 13 residues.

The CDR3 spells CASSIGGGHYGYTF. The CDR3 DNA reads as TGTGCCAGCAGCATAGGGGGGGGTCACTATGGCTACACCTTC. The J gene is TRBJ1-2, the V gene TRBV27, with D maybe TRBD1 (6 bases). The germline gives CDR1 MNHEY, CDR2 SMNVEV (reference sequence). CDR3 length equals 14 residues. V lost 6 bases and J lost 3, with 14 bases in between.

The chain links TRBV7-9 to TRBJ2-7; D is perhaps TRBD1 (5 bases). Looked up from germline, CDR1 is SEHNR and CDR2 is FQNEAQ (reference sequence). The CDR3 totals 12 residues. V lost 3 bases and J 6 bases, leaving 9 bases between the germline ends. The CDR3 protein is CASSLSDTEQYF. As DNA, the CDR3 is TGTGCCAGCAGCTTGTCGGACACCGAGCAGTACTTC.

The genes are TRBV2 and TRBJ2-1; D gene ambiguous. The CDR3 extends over 15 amino acids. V lost 4 bases to trimming and J lost 0 bases, with 10 bases between them. Germline CDR1 reads SNHLY; CDR2 reads FYNNEI. Here the CDR3 DNA reads TGTGCCAGCAGTGCAACAATAGGCTCCTACAATGAGCAGTTCTTC. Translation: CASSATIGSYNEQFF. Variable domain in full (rest from reference TRBV2 and TRBJ2-1): EPEVTQTPSHQVTQMGQEVILRCVPISNHLYFYWYRQILGQKVEFLVSFYNNEISEKSEIFDDQFSVERPDGSNFTLKIRSTKLEDSAMYFCASSATIGSYNEQFFGPGTRLTVL.

This clonotype was counted between two and nine times. Here the CDR3 reads CASSSLGRGIYNEQFF. CDR3 bases: TGTGCCAGCAGCTCCCTCGGGCGCGGAATATACAATGAGCAGTTCTTC. The V and J genes are TRBV5-5 and TRBJ2-1; D is undetermined. CDR1 is SGHKS and CDR2 is YYEKEE in the germline V gene (reference sequence). This CDR3 has 16 amino acids. V was shortened by 3 bases and J by 4 bases, with 17 bases between the two germline ends.

This clonotype appeared a few times. In DNA, the CDR3 is TGTGCCAGCAGTTTTAGTCAGTGGGGTGAAGCTTTCTTT. Residues: CASSFSQWGEAFF. The genes are TRBV12-3 or TRBV12-4 and TRBJ1-1; no clear D. CDR3 size: 13 residues. Deletions cut 3 bases from V and 7 bases from J, with 12 bases between.

The CDR3 DNA reads as TGTGCCAGCAGTCGAAGCGGGCTCTCCTACAATGAGCAGTTCTTC. Its translation is CASSRSGLSYNEQFF. V usage is TRBV12-3 or TRBV12-4 and J usage is TRBJ2-1, with D perhaps TRBD2 (6 bases). V lost 5 bases and J 0 bases, leaving 11 bases between the germline ends. The length of the CDR3 is 15 residues.

V and J are TRBV7-9 and TRBJ2-5; D not resolved. Between the trimmed V and J ends, which lost 1 base and 3 bases, there was a span of 12 bases. The CDR3 has 15 amino acids. Germline V gene lookup returns CDR1 SEHNR and CDR2 FQNEAQ (reference sequence). The CDR3 region has the DNA TGTGCCAGCAGCTTAGATTCGCGCGGAGAAGAGACCCAGTACTTC. Protein sequence: CASSLDSRGEETQYF.

The DNA for the CDR3 is TGTGCCAGCAAAAATAATCTAGCGGGGAACGAGCAGTACTTC. Translation gives CASKNNLAGNEQYF. The genes are TRBV12-3 or TRBV12-4 and TRBJ2-7; 9 nucleotides line up with TRBD2. This CDR3 region has 14 residues. With 7 bases clipped from V and 5 bases from J, the junction kept 9 bases outside the gene matches.

The V gene is TRBV6-1, the J gene TRBJ2-7, with D perhaps being TRBD1 or TRBD2 (6 bases each). V lost 4 bases and J lost 1, with 11 bases in between. Germline V gene data show CDR1 as MNHNS and CDR2 as SASEGT. There are 14 residues in the CDR3. CDR3 in amino acids: CASSGRGISYEQYF. Here the CDR3 DNA reads TGTGCCAGCAGTGGGAGGGGGATTTCCTACGAGCAGTACTTC.

This clonotype was recorded at least ten times. The J gene is TRBJ1-2, the V gene TRBV7-3; D is uncertain. This CDR3 has 14 amino acids. Germline V CDR1 and CDR2: SGHTA, FQGTGA. V was trimmed by 4 bases and J by 2 bases, leaving 11 bases between them. The CDR3 loop is CASSSPGVNYGYTF. CDR3 nucleotide sequence: TGTGCCAGCAGCTCCCCTGGAGTCAACTATGGCTACACCTTC. The full variable domain, its missing parts supplied by reference TRBV7-3 and TRBJ1-2, is GAGVSQTPSNKVTEKGKYVELRCDPISGHTALYWYRQSLGQGPEFLIYFQGTGAADDSGLPNDRFFAVRPEGSVSTLKIQRTERGDSAVYLCASSSPGVNYGYTFGSGTRLTVV.

The chain combines TRBV27 with TRBJ2-5; possibly TRBD1 for D (5 bases). CDR1 and CDR2 (germline): MNHEY, SMNVEV (reference sequence). The CDR3 covers 15 residues. The V end was cut by 5 bases, the J end by 0 bases, with 13 bases between. The CDR3 protein is CASSRHRQNQETQYF. The CDR3 DNA sequence: TGTGCCAGCAGTAGACATCGACAGAACCAAGAGACCCAGTACTTC.

This clonotype was observed at least ten times. The chain is built from TRBV12-3 or TRBV12-4 and TRBJ2-3; TRBD2 matches at 9 bases. The CDR3 has 17 residues. Unmatched junction bases numbered 12, after V lost 4 bases and J lost 4 bases. The CDR3 region is CASSSHPGREGADTQYF. The CDR3 nucleotides read TGTGCCAGCAGTTCACACCCCGGGCGGGAGGGCGCAGATACGCAGTATTTT.

Comments on this clonotype: Sequence at one end of the junction differs from germline and may be a read error. V usage is TRBV20-1 and J usage is TRBJ1-6; TRBD1 agrees at 8 bases. The germline gives CDR1 DFQATT, CDR2 SNEGSKA (reference sequence). The CDR3 loop spans 15 amino acids. The CDR3 loop is CSARDPGQDSSPLHF. Written as DNA, the CDR3 is TGCAGTGCCAGAGACCCGGGACAGGATTCTTCACCCCTCCACTTT.

This clonotype has just a few counts. This sequence joins TRBV4-3 and TRBJ2-3; tentative D call: TRBD2 (5 bases). Germline-derived CDR1 and CDR2 are LGHNA and YSLEER. The CDR3 runs to 12 residues. V lost 4 bases to trimming and J lost 8 bases, with 10 bases between them. CDR3 sequence reads: CASSPDRGTQYF. The CDR3, as DNA: TGCGCCAGCAGCCCCGACCGGGGTACGCAGTATTTT.

This clonotype was recorded many times. The V call is TRBV7-2, the J call TRBJ1-2, with D uncertain. The CDR3 consists of 15 residues. With 0 bases removed from V and 4 bases from J, the gap between germline ends came to 12 bases. The germline gives CDR1 SGHTA, CDR2 FQGNSA. The CDR3 DNA is TGTGCCAGCAGCTTAGCGAGGTGGGCCGGCTATGGCTACACCTTC. Its protein product is CASSLARWAGYGYTF.

CDR3 residues: CASSLRTDGNYEQYF. The CDR3 DNA reads TGCGCCAGCAGCTTAAGGACAGACGGCAATTACGAGCAGTACTTC. The chain couples TRBV5-1 to TRBJ2-7; possibly TRBD1 for D (6 bases). Trimming took off 2 bases at V and 4 bases at J, with 16 bases between the two ends. The germline V gene encodes CDR1 SGHRS and CDR2 YFSETQ. The CDR3 loop spans 15 amino acids.

This clonotype was seen a few times. The J gene is TRBJ1-1, the V gene TRBV20-1, with a weak D call TRBD1 (6 bases). Deletions cut 2 bases from V and 4 bases from J, with 17 bases between. This CDR3 is built from 15 residues. Germline loops: CDR1 DFQATT, CDR2 SNEGSKA (reference sequence). Here the CDR3 reads CSARWGGGRGTEAFF. The CDR3, as DNA: TGCAGTGCTAGATGGGGGGGCGGACGCGGCACTGAAGCTTTCTTT.

This clonotype was counted many times. This sequence joins TRBV7-2 and TRBJ1-2, with unresolved D. With 6 bases removed from V and 4 bases from J, the gap between germline ends came to 12 bases. Germline V gives CDR1 SGHTA, CDR2 FQGNSA. The CDR3 is 13 residues long. The CDR3 region has the DNA TGTGCCAGCAGAGTTAGGGAACCCTATGGCTACACCTTC. The encoded protein is CASRVREPYGYTF.

This chain links TRBV5-1 with TRBJ2-7, with D unresolved. In germline, CDR1 is SGHRS, CDR2 YFSETQ. V was cut by 4 bases and J by 2 bases, with 16 bases left in between. The CDR3 contains 15 residues. In nucleotides, the CDR3 is TGCGCCAGCAGCCTGTCGGCCGAGGCCCCCTACGAGCAGTACTTC. It yields the protein CASSLSAEAPYEQYF. The whole variable domain, remainder taken from reference TRBV5-1 and TRBJ2-7, is KAGVTQTPRYLIKTRGQQVTLSCSPISGHRSVSWYQQTPGQGLQFLFEYFSETQRNKGNFPGRFSGRQFSNSRSEMNVSTLELGDSALYLCASSLSAEAPYEQYFGPGTRLTVT.

The table lists this clonotype with a few counts. The chain's CDR3 is CSARWGPETQYF. The CDR3 DNA follows: TGCAGTGCTAGATGGGGGCCAGAGACCCAGTACTTC. The chain is built from TRBV20-1 and TRBJ2-5; tentatively, D is TRBD1 (6 bases). Per germline, CDR1 DFQATT and CDR2 SNEGSKA (reference sequence). V was pared by 2 bases and J by 4 bases, with 8 bases between. The CDR3 contains 12 residues.

In this sample, this clonotype turned up many times. The rearrangement uses TRBV9 and TRBJ2-3, with D tentatively TRBD1 or TRBD2 (5 bases each). CDR3 size: 14 residues. Looked up from germline, CDR1 is SGDLS and CDR2 is YYNGEE. V was trimmed by 7 bases and J by 0 bases, leaving 12 bases between them. The CDR3 DNA reads as TGTGCCAGCGGCAACGGGGCTAGCACAGATACGCAGTATTTT. Translating it yields CASGNGASTDTQYF.